The next 10 T cell receptor beta chains were all read from a single sample in a study of metastatic and nonmetastatic thyroid tumors. MiXCR re-clonotyped the PCR reads for TCRdb. This table has over 10,000 clones, 30% to 35% appearing once. None of the patients had undergone any treatment ahead of thyroid surgery. The sequenced sample consisted of tumor tissue. Receptors originate from a female donor with papillary thyroid cancer or a benign thyroid nodule (not recorded which). Some clones in this sample may be carry-over from other donors' samples.

This clone is medium-sized by share. Its ends do not fully match the called genes, so a read error is possible. Additional DNA sequences in this sample encode the identical CDR3. The chain recombines TRBV6-4 with TRBJ1-6; D gene uncertain. This CDR3 has 13 residues. CDR1 MRHNA and CDR2 SNTAGT come from the germline V gene. Written as DNA, the CDR3 is TGTGCCAGCAGCGACTCCTCCAATTCACCCCTCCACTTT. As protein: CASSDSSNSPLHF.

This clone occurred a few times. One end of the junction fails to match germline, which may point to a read error. The genes are TRBV28 and TRBJ2-1; 8 bases align to TRBD2. Germline lookup yields CDR1 MDHEN and CDR2 SYDVKM. The CDR3 consists of 15 residues. The CDR3 DNA reads as TGTGACAGCAGCGGGACGATAGTCGGGGGGGGTGAGCAGTTCTTC. Amino acids: CDSSGTIVGGGEQFF.

By frequency in the sample, this clone is medium-sized (0.01 to 0.1%). This CDR3 reads CSARLRIRTSGLHEQFF. DNA of the CDR3: TGCAGTGCTAGACTACGGATCAGGACTAGCGGGCTCCATGAGCAGTTCTTC. This rearrangement joins TRBV20-1 to TRBJ2-1; 11 bases fit TRBD2. V shed 2 bases, J shed 8 bases, and the junction held 14 bases outside the gene matches. The CDR3 has 17 residues. The germline V gene encodes CDR1 DFQATT and CDR2 SNEGSKA (reference sequence).

In this sample, this clone turned up many times. The rearrangement uses TRBV7-9 and TRBJ1-1, with a tentative D call TRBD1 (5 bases). V was cut by 3 bases and J by 4 bases, with 12 bases left in between. The CDR3 runs to 14 residues. From germline, CDR1 is SEHNR and CDR2 FQNEAQ (reference sequence). In DNA, the CDR3 is TGTGCCAGCAGCTTGGGGGGACCCGGCACTGAAGCTTTCTTT. This translates into CASSLGGPGTEAFF.

Comments on this clone: It may be a read error: a sequence one base away is much more abundant. The CDR3 sequence is CASSSGSQETHYF. The CDR3, as DNA: TGTGCCAGCAGCTCCGGGTCCCAAGAGACCCATTACTTC. The chain joins TRBV5-6 to TRBJ2-5; D uncertain. The CDR3 has 13 residues. Germline-derived CDR1 and CDR2 are SGHDT and YYEEEE. The full variable domain, rest sourced from reference TRBV5-6 and TRBJ2-5, is DAGVTQSPTHLIKTRGQQVTLRCSPKSGHDTVSWYQQALGQGPQFIFQYYEEEERQRGNFPDRFSGHQFPNYSSELNVNALLLGDSALYLCASSSGSQETHYFGPGTRLLVL.

The V gene is TRBV7-8, the J gene TRBJ2-7, with unresolved D. The CDR3 runs to 12 residues. From germline, CDR1 is SGHVS and CDR2 FQNEAQ. V lost 6 bases to trimming and J lost 5 bases, with 11 bases between them. DNA for the CDR3: TGTGCCAGCAGTCCCCACCCCGACGAGCAGTACTTC. This encodes CASSPHPDEQYF.

The rearrangement uses TRBV20-1 and TRBJ2-6; no clear D. Germline V lookup: CDR1 DFQATT, CDR2 SNEGSKA (reference sequence). The CDR3 totals 13 residues. Trimming cost V 7 bases and J 4 bases, with 11 bases left between them. CDR3 region: CSVYASGANVLTF. The CDR3 DNA reads as TGCAGTGTGTATGCTTCCGGGGCCAACGTCCTGACTTTC.

Turning to this clone: One end of the junction fails to match germline, which may point to a read error. CDR3 in amino acids: CASSRDSEQFF. The CDR3 region has the DNA TGTGCTAGCAGCCGGGACTCTGAGCAGTTCTTC. J is TRBJ2-1 and V is TRBV7-7; possibly TRBD2 for D (6 bases). This CDR3 spans 11 amino acids. Germline V gene data show CDR1 as SSHAT and CDR2 as FNYEAQ (reference sequence).

The chain employs TRBV20-1 and TRBJ2-1; TRBD2 aligns across 10 bases. Losses at the gene ends were 3 bases for V and 3 bases for J; bases not matched to a gene: 5. This CDR3 contains 15 residues. Germline V gene data show CDR1 as DFQATT and CDR2 as SNEGSKA (reference sequence). CDR3: CSARASGGYYNEQFF. The CDR3 DNA follows: TGCAGTGCTAGGGCTAGCGGGGGCTACTACAATGAGCAGTTCTTC.

This chain joins TRBV28 and TRBJ2-7; TRBD1 matches 7 bases. The length of the CDR3 is 15 residues. The trim removed 6 bases at V and 3 bases at J, leaving 11 bases unmatched. The germline gives CDR1 MDHEN, CDR2 SYDVKM. The CDR3 loop reads CASRPRGTLVYEQYF. The DNA for the CDR3 is TGTGCCAGCAGACCCAGGGGGACCTTGGTCTACGAGCAGTACTTC.